These 14 T cell receptor beta chains were all obtained from the same sample, sequenced in a study of cytomegalovirus exposure and HLA in healthy donors. 13 Jbeta primers and 60 Vbeta primers were used for the PCR. Clones were read by immunoSEQ multiplex PCR, and TCRdb kept only the in-frame ones, dropping some. In the table there are 95,000 to 130,000 clones, roughly 79% of which are singletons. Sequenced input: PBMCs. Receptor source: a woman younger than 45 in good health and CMV-seronegative.

The chain couples TRBV5-6 to TRBJ2-5; 9 nucleotides agree with TRBD1. Germline trimming cut 3 bases from V and 5 bases from J; bases unmatched to any gene: 5. The germline CDR1 and CDR2 sequences are SGHDT and YYEEEE. The CDR3 is made up of 14 amino acids. DNA for the CDR3: TGTGCCAGCAGCTGGACAGGGGTGGTGGAGACCCAGTACTTC. Protein product: CASSWTGVVETQYF.

This clone was observed a handful of times. The genes are TRBV6-5 and TRBJ2-1; 7 bases line up with TRBD2. The CDR3 totals 15 residues. V lost 3 bases to trimming and J lost 5 bases; unmatched junction nucleotides: 7. CDR1 and CDR2 from the germline V gene are MNHEY and SVGAGI. Here the CDR3 reads CASSYMASGNNEQFF. The CDR3 DNA follows: TGTGCCAGCAGTTATATGGCTAGCGGAAACAATGAGCAGTTCTTC.

The chain couples TRBV19 to TRBJ1-5, with no clear D. Germline V CDR1 and CDR2: LNHDA, SQIVND (reference sequence). The ends were cut back, 3 bases at V and 3 bases at J, with 12 bases in the middle. The CDR3 covers 15 residues. The CDR3 region is CASSIGSAANQPQHF. The CDR3 DNA is TGTGCCAGTAGTATTGGTAGCGCGGCCAATCAGCCCCAGCATTTT.

The chain combines TRBV4-1 with TRBJ2-1, with D possibly being TRBD1 (6 bases). V was shortened by 1 base and J by 7 bases, with 17 bases between the two germline ends. The CDR3 runs to 16 residues. CDR1 and CDR2 from the germline V gene are MGHRA and YSYEKL. CDR3 sequence reads: CASSQVPGQGRNEQFF. The CDR3 bases are TGCGCCAGCAGCCAAGTCCCGGGACAAGGCCGGAATGAGCAGTTCTTC.

The chain joins TRBV6-1 to TRBJ2-7, with D hard to call. The ends were cut back, 7 bases at V and 7 bases at J, with 14 bases in the middle. This CDR3 is 12 amino acids long. Germline-derived CDR1 and CDR2 are MNHNS and SASEGT. CDR3 DNA: TGTGCCAGCACCAGAAGATGGGCGGAGCAGTACTTC. This translates into CASTRRWAEQYF.

This clone has just a few counts. The chain carries TRBV5-6 and TRBJ2-1, with 11 bases aligning to TRBD2. The V segment lost 0 bases and the J segment 1 base; nucleotides outside the gene matches: 3. This CDR3 spans 17 amino acids. In germline, CDR1 is SGHDT, CDR2 YYEEEE. The DNA for the CDR3 is TGTGCCAGCAGCTTGGTAACTAGCGGGAGTTCCTACAATGAGCAGTTCTTC. Translation: CASSLVTSGSSYNEQFF.

The chain is built from TRBV6-5 and TRBJ1-2, with D tentatively TRBD1 (6 bases). Trimming cost V 4 bases and J 7 bases, with 13 bases left between them. CDR1 is MNHEY and CDR2 is SVGAGI in the germline V gene. The CDR3 runs to 13 residues. The CDR3, as DNA: TGTGCCAGCAGTTTGACAGGTGTCGGTGGCTACACCTTC. Its translation: CASSLTGVGGYTF.

The chain employs TRBV7-9 and TRBJ1-5; 10 positions match TRBD1. Germline trimming cut 5 bases from V and 7 bases from J; bases unmatched to any gene: 14. The CDR3 is 17 residues long. Germline CDR1 reads SEHNR; CDR2 reads FQNEAQ (reference sequence). The CDR3 loop is CASSPHGTGEIGQPQHF. The CDR3 nucleotides read TGTGCCAGCAGCCCCCACGGGACAGGGGAAATAGGGCAGCCCCAGCATTTT.

This sequence joins TRBV4-3 and TRBJ2-5, with D perhaps TRBD2 (5 bases). The J call may be mistaken, given a closer DNA end match to TRBJ2-7. Germline CDR1 is LGHNA and CDR2 is YSLEER. The CDR3 is made up of 16 amino acids. The CDR3 is CASSQDLPAASYEQYF. As DNA, the CDR3 is TGCGCCAGCAGCCAAGATCTCCCAGCGGCCTCCTACGAGCAGTACTTC.

V is TRBV7-8 and J is TRBJ2-3; D perhaps matches TRBD2 (5 bases). There are 16 residues in the CDR3. Trimming stripped 2 bases from V and 2 bases from J, with 14 bases between. Germline CDR1 SGHVS, CDR2 FQNEAQ. CDR3 nucleotide sequence: TGTGCCAGCAGCTTACGAGCGGAAACTTTCACAGATACGCAGTATTTT. This gives the protein CASSLRAETFTDTQYF.

V usage is TRBV28 and J usage is TRBJ2-5, with D possibly matching TRBD2 (5 bases). Trimming shortened V by 3 bases and J by 6 bases, and 14 bases separated the two germline ends. The germline V gene has CDR1 MDHEN and CDR2 SYDVKM. The CDR3 totals 14 residues. The CDR3 DNA reads TGTGCCAGCAGTTTGATCGGGATAAATAAGACCCAGTACTTC. Its protein is CASSLIGINKTQYF. Combining the CDR3 with reference TRBV28 and TRBJ2-5 gives the whole variable domain DVKVTQSSRYLVKRTGEKVFLECVQDMDHENMFWYRQDPGLGLRLIYFSYDVKMKEKGDIPEGYSVSREKKERFSLILESASTNQTSMYLCASSLIGINKTQYFGPGTRLLVL.

This chain joins TRBV10-3 and TRBJ2-5; tentatively, D is TRBD1 (7 bases). Trimming shortened V by 3 bases and J by 2 bases, and 13 bases separated the two germline ends. Germline V CDR1 and CDR2: ENHRY, SYGVKD. The CDR3 has 15 residues. CDR3 protein: CAISERQGGQETQYF. In DNA form, the CDR3 reads TGTGCCATCAGTGAACGTCAGGGGGGACAAGAGACCCAGTACTTC.

Concerning this clone: Germline is not matched at one junction end, which may reflect a read error. This rearrangement joins TRBV7-9 to TRBJ2-7; D is possibly TRBD1 (6 bases). Germline loops: CDR1 SEHNR, CDR2 FQNEAQ (reference sequence). There are 13 residues in the CDR3. CDR3: CSSSLRTAYEQYF. The CDR3, as DNA: TGTTCCAGCAGCCTAAGGACAGCCTACGAGCAGTACTTC.

This clone showed up just a few times. This rearrangement joins TRBV11-1 to TRBJ2-1, with TRBD2 matching 12 bases. Germline assignment: CDR1 SGHAT and CDR2 FQDESV (reference sequence). The ends lost 4 bases at V and 4 bases at J; junction bases unmatched: 8. This CDR3 spans 17 amino acids. For the CDR3, the DNA is TGTGCCAGCAGCTCCGCAGGACTAGCGGGGTTATACAATGAGCAGTTCTTC. This sequence encodes CASSSAGLAGLYNEQFF.